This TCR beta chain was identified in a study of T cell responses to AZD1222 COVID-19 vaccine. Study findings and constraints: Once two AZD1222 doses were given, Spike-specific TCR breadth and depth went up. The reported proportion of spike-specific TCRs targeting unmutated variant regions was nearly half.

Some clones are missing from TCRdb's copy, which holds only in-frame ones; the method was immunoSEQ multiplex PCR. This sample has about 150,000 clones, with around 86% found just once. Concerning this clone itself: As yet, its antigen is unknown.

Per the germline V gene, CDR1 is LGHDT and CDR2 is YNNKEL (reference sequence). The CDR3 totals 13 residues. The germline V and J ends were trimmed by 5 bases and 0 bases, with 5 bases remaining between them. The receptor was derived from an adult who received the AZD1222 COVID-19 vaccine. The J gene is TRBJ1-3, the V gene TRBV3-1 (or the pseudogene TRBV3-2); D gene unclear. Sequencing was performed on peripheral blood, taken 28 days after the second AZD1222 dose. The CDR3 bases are TGTGCCAGCAGCTTCAGCTCTGGAAACACCATATATTTT. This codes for CASSFSSGNTIYF.